Reported below is one T cell receptor (beta chain). Its antigen is as yet unknown. The data belong to a study of T cell repertoires in cytomegalovirus infection. CDR3 length equals 14 residues. V was cut by 0 bases and J by 0 bases, with 4 bases left in between. Germline V gives CDR1 LNHDA, CDR2 SQIVND (reference sequence). Using its own MiXCR run on the reads, TCRdb lists one record per CDR3 protein. This sample carries 680,000 or so distinct CDR3 sequences, less than 40% of them seen once, and the ten largest clones take 2.5% to 3%. Overall study results and limits: In two of eight donors, the top clonotype was HLA-C-restricted CMV-specific.

The V call is TRBV19, the J call TRBJ2-3, with D unclear. The source is a human donor in good health (CMV status not recorded). Some clones in this sample may be carry-over from other donors' samples. The sample taken for sequencing was PBMCs. Here the CDR3 reads CASSIETSTDTQYF. CDR3 nucleotides: TGTGCCAGTAGTATAGAGACTAGCACAGATACGCAGTATTTT.